The 25 T cell receptor beta chains given below trace back to one sample, sequenced in a study of blood T cell repertoires in COVID-19. Sequencing used immunoSEQ multiplex PCR; TCRdb keeps in-frame clones, though not all of them. Of tens of thousands of clones in the sample, roughly nine tenths are singletons; the top ten hold approximately 19%. Sequences were obtained from peripheral blood. The receptors derive from a man between 65 and 79 years old with acute or convalescent COVID-19.

This clone was seen just once. The chain has TRBV9 and TRBJ2-2; D is perhaps TRBD1 (7 bases). V lost 3 bases and J lost 0, with 21 bases in between. Per the germline V gene, CDR1 is SGDLS and CDR2 is YYNGEE. This CDR3 contains 19 residues. Here the CDR3 DNA reads TGTGCCAGCAGCGGCCCAAGCCGCGGGACAGAAGCGAACACCGGGGAGCTGTTTTTT. This codes for CASSGPSRGTEANTGELFF.

The chain carries TRBV7-3 and TRBJ2-1; 9 nucleotides line up with TRBD1. The germline V gene has CDR1 SGHTA and CDR2 FQGTGA. The CDR3 extends over 16 amino acids. With 2 bases clipped from V and 5 bases from J, the junction kept 7 bases outside the gene matches. CDR3 in amino acids: CASSLPGTGLDNEQFF. The CDR3 nucleotides are TGTGCCAGCAGCTTACCCGGGACAGGGCTCGACAATGAGCAGTTCTTC.

This clone was detected once. This sequence joins TRBV6-2 or TRBV6-3 and TRBJ2-5; D possibly corresponds to TRBD2 (5 bases). The germline V and J ends were trimmed by 5 bases and 0 bases, with 13 bases remaining between them. The CDR3 has 15 amino acids. Germline V CDR1 and CDR2: MNHEY, SVGEGT. The CDR3 region is CASSRSGTYQETQYF. The CDR3 coding sequence is TGTGCCAGCAGTCGGAGCGGAACGTACCAAGAGACCCAGTACTTC.

The V gene is TRBV5-1, the J gene TRBJ2-1; 11 positions match TRBD2. The CDR3 covers 16 residues. The germline V gene has CDR1 SGHRS and CDR2 YFSETQ. The junction had 11 bases not matched to a gene; V was cut back by 2 bases and J by 10 bases. The CDR3 loop is CASSFSGRAANSEQFF. The CDR3 nucleotides read TGCGCCAGCAGCTTTAGCGGGAGGGCCGCCAATTCGGAGCAGTTCTTC.

V and J are TRBV7-2 and TRBJ1-1; unclear D gene. The CDR3 is 14 amino acids. V was cut by 5 bases and J by 4 bases, with 14 bases left in between. Looked up from germline, CDR1 is SGHTA and CDR2 is FQGNSA. The CDR3 bases are TGTGCCAGCAGCGCAGAGGCCCGGAGCACTGAAGCTTTCTTT. Protein product: CASSAEARSTEAFF.

This clone occurred once. This chain connects TRBV6-2 or TRBV6-3 to TRBJ2-5; D is uncertain. Between the trimmed V and J ends, which lost 5 bases and 4 bases, there was a span of 8 bases. CDR1 is MNHEY, CDR2 SVGEGT, per germline. CDR3 length: 12 amino acids. CDR3 coding DNA: TGTGCCAGCAGTATCACGCGAGAGACCCAGTACTTC. Translating gives CASSITRETQYF.

The V call is TRBV28, the J call TRBJ2-7; 10 nucleotides line up with TRBD1. With V trimmed by 5 bases and J by 1 base, 5 bases remained unmatched. CDR3 length: 15 residues. The germline gives CDR1 MDHEN, CDR2 SYDVKM. The CDR3, as DNA: TGTGCCAGCAGTCGGCCGGGACAGGGGTCCTACGAGCAGTACTTC. Its protein is CASSRPGQGSYEQYF. Based on the CDR3 plus reference TRBV28 and TRBJ2-7, the full variable domain is DVKVTQSSRYLVKRTGEKVFLECVQDMDHENMFWYRQDPGLGLRLIYFSYDVKMKEKGDIPEGYSVSREKKERFSLILESASTNQTSMYLCASSRPGQGSYEQYFGPGTRLTVT.

The chain joins TRBV11-3 to TRBJ2-3; D remains unclear. V gave up 0 bases and J gave up 6 bases, with 7 bases separating them. The CDR3 sequence is 13 residues long. The germline V gene has CDR1 SGHNT and CDR2 YENEEA. The CDR3 nucleotides are TGTGCCAGCAGCTTAGACCGAGTTGATACGCAGTATTTT. Protein: CASSLDRVDTQYF.

The chain joins TRBV6-5 to TRBJ1-5, with 9 bases lining up with TRBD1. The CDR3 consists of 13 residues. From germline, CDR1 is MNHEY and CDR2 SVGAGI. V gave up 4 bases and J gave up 7 bases; unmatched junction bases: 2. CDR3: CASSWDREQPQHF. The CDR3 nucleotides are TGTGCCAGCAGTTGGGACAGGGAACAGCCCCAGCATTTT.

The chain joins TRBV2 to TRBJ1-2, with 7 bases lining up with TRBD1. The CDR3 sequence is 14 residues long. The V segment lost 4 bases and the J segment 6 bases; nucleotides outside the gene matches: 8. Germline CDR1 reads SNHLY; CDR2 reads FYNNEI. The CDR3, as DNA: TGTGCCAGCAGTGTCGGCGGAGGGGGCGATGGCTACACCTTC. Translated: CASSVGGGGDGYTF.

This clone was recorded only once. The rearrangement links TRBV7-2 to TRBJ1-6; TRBD1 agrees at 8 bases. This CDR3 is 14 amino acids long. V shed 3 bases, J shed 6 bases, and the junction held 1 base outside the gene matches. Germline-derived CDR1 and CDR2 are SGHTA and FQGNSA. CDR3 DNA: TGTGCCAGCAGCTTGCAGGGGGCTAATTCACCCCTCCACTTT. Its protein is CASSLQGANSPLHF.

The gene calls are TRBV27 and TRBJ1-2; D is ambiguous. Germline V gene data show CDR1 as MNHEY and CDR2 as SMNVEV (reference sequence). With 2 bases removed from V and 3 bases from J, the gap between germline ends came to 7 bases. This CDR3 comprises 13 residues. CDR3 nucleotide sequence: TGTGCCAGCAGTTTAAACGGTGACTATGGCTACACCTTC. The encoded protein is CASSLNGDYGYTF.

The V call is TRBV3-1 (or the pseudogene TRBV3-2), the J call TRBJ2-1, with TRBD2 matching 9 bases. Germline CDR1 and CDR2: LGHDT and YNNKEL (reference sequence). The ends lost 4 bases at V and 10 bases at J; junction bases unmatched: 8. The CDR3 sequence is 14 residues long. This CDR3 reads CASSRWREGWEQFF. The CDR3, as DNA: TGTGCCAGCAGCCGCTGGCGGGAGGGCTGGGAGCAGTTCTTC.

J is TRBJ2-6 and V is TRBV27, with D possibly being TRBD2 (5 bases). The V end was cut by 4 bases, the J end by 1 base, with 23 bases between. The length of the CDR3 is 20 residues. Germline CDR1 MNHEY, CDR2 SMNVEV (reference sequence). The CDR3 coding sequence is TGTGCCAGCAGTTCCATCAAGGGAGACCCCCGGCTTTCTGGGGCCAACGTCCTGACTTTC. This encodes CASSSIKGDPRLSGANVLTF.

The chain combines TRBV7-2 with TRBJ2-2, with TRBD2 matching over 10 bases. Trimming took 0 bases from V and 6 from J; bases not matched to a gene: 4. Looked up from germline, CDR1 is SGHTA and CDR2 is FQGNSA. The CDR3 runs 16 residues. The CDR3 region has the DNA TGTGCCAGCAGCTTAGCGGTGCTAGCGGGAGCCGGGGAGCTGTTTTTT. Translation: CASSLAVLAGAGELFF.

The CDR3 DNA reads as TGTGCCAGCAGCGGGGGGGCTAGCGGGAGGTATGAGCAGTTCTTC. It specifies CASSGGASGRYEQFF. The genes are TRBV7-8 and TRBJ2-1, with 11 nucleotides matching TRBD2. Germline V gene sequence: CDR1 SGHVS, CDR2 FQNEAQ. CDR3 length: 15 amino acids. V dropped 5 bases and J dropped 8; count of bases not matched to a gene: 8. Drawing the rest from reference TRBV7-8 and TRBJ2-1, the complete variable domain is GAGVSQSPRYKVAKRGQDVALRCDPISGHVSLFWYQQALGQGPEFLTYFQNEAQLDKSGLPSDRFFAERPEGSVSTLKIQRTQQEDSAVYLCASSGGASGRYEQFFGPGTRLTVL.

CDR3 coding DNA: TGCGCCAGCAGCCTCTATGAGTCCTACGAGCAGTACTTC. The encoded protein is CASSLYESYEQYF. The rearrangement joins TRBV5-1 to TRBJ2-7, with no clear D. The CDR3 is 13 residues long. Germline CDR1 SGHRS, CDR2 YFSETQ. Trimming took 4 bases from V and 1 from J, leaving 9 bases between them.

As for this clone: The sample carries other DNA sequences with the same CDR3. The V call is TRBV5-1, the J call TRBJ2-7, with D possibly TRBD2 on 6 matching bases. The germline CDR1 and CDR2 sequences are SGHRS and YFSETQ. This CDR3 is 15 amino acids long. V was trimmed by 0 bases and J by 0 bases, leaving 10 bases between them. DNA for the CDR3: TGCGCCAGCAGCTTGGGGGGAGGAGACTCCTACGAGCAGTACTTC. It is translated as CASSLGGGDSYEQYF.

The chain combines TRBV6-5 with TRBJ1-3; the D is unclear. The CDR3 consists of 14 residues. Germline CDR1 and CDR2: MNHEY and SVGAGI. The V end lost 5 bases, the J end lost 4 bases, and 12 bases lay between the germline ends. Here the CDR3 DNA reads TGTGCCAGCAGTCGCGGGGAGAACGGAAACACCATATATTTT. It is translated as CASSRGENGNTIYF.

This clone has more than one count but fewer than ten. CDR3 sequence: CASSLAAGTGELFF. DNA of the CDR3: TGCGCCAGCAGCTTGGCCGCGGGTACCGGGGAGCTGTTTTTT. The genes are TRBV5-1 and TRBJ2-2; D possibly corresponds to TRBD2 (5 bases). The CDR3 sequence is 14 residues long. Germline lookup yields CDR1 SGHRS and CDR2 YFSETQ. The V end was cut by 0 bases, the J end by 5 bases, with 8 bases between.

The chain is built from TRBV29-1 and TRBJ1-2; TRBD1 aligns across 8 bases. The length of the CDR3 is 13 residues. The junction had 6 bases not matched to a gene; V was cut back by 6 bases and J by 3 bases. Germline loops: CDR1 SQVTM, CDR2 ANQGSEA. The CDR3 DNA reads TGCAGCGTCGCGACAGGGGTAGACTATGGCTACACCTTC. Translating gives CSVATGVDYGYTF.

This clone was observed once. The rearrangement links TRBV7-2 to TRBJ2-5; possible D gene TRBD1, 6 bases. Trimming stripped 3 bases from V and 1 base from J, with 12 bases between. The germline V gene encodes CDR1 SGHTA and CDR2 FQGNSA. The CDR3 is 15 residues long. The CDR3 nucleotides are TGTGCCAGCAGCTTCCAACAGGGTGCCCAAGAGACCCAGTACTTC. It translates to CASSFQQGAQETQYF.

The rearrangement links TRBV6-5 to TRBJ2-4; 8 bases map to TRBD1. Germline CDR1 and CDR2: MNHEY and SVGAGI. There are 14 residues in the CDR3. V dropped 0 bases and J dropped 6; count of bases not matched to a gene: 1. The CDR3 DNA reads as TGTGCCAGCAGTTACTCCGGACAGGGAAACATTCAGTACTTC. Translating it yields CASSYSGQGNIQYF.

This clone was observed once. This chain connects TRBV6-5 to TRBJ2-2, with a weak D call TRBD2 (6 bases). CDR3 size: 14 residues. Between the trimmed V and J ends, which lost 8 bases and 5 bases, there was a span of 15 bases. CDR1 is MNHEY, CDR2 SVGAGI, per germline. The CDR3 DNA reads as TGTGCCAGCTTAAGATGGAGGGAAACCGGGGAGCTGTTTTTT. It specifies CASLRWRETGELFF.

The rearrangement uses TRBV28 and TRBJ2-3, with TRBD2 matching over 9 bases. The CDR3 has 14 amino acids. Germline CDR1 and CDR2: MDHEN and SYDVKM. V shed 10 bases, J shed 3 bases, and the junction held 8 bases outside the gene matches. The CDR3 sequence: CATTTSGLTDTQYF. CDR3 DNA: TGTGCCACCACGACTAGCGGCCTTACAGATACGCAGTATTTT.